This T cell receptor beta chain is drawn from a study of tumor-infiltrating lymphocytes in primary liver carcinoma. It was unsorted whole blood that yielded blood RNA, and germline DNA was also extracted. This CDR3 is 15 amino acids long. With regard to this clonotype: A read error may account for a junction end that differs from germline.

Constant-region priming of about 520 ng total RNA yielded TCR beta cDNA. Libraries of TCR beta came from three nested multiplex PCR rounds with slightly modified ARM-PCR. A C-beta reverse primer and TRBV1-TRBV30 forward primers served in each of the first two PCR rounds, at about 10 cycles apiece. TCRdb analysed the multiplex PCR reads with MiXCR anew, one entry per CDR3 protein. The table records about 320,000 distinct CDR3 sequences, 50% to 60% of them present only once. The clonotype comes from a woman aged 30 to 39 with primary liver carcinoma and hepatitis B virus infection. The J gene is TRBJ2-5, the V gene TRBV12-3 or TRBV12-4; D is perhaps TRBD1 or TRBD2 (5 bases each). The specimen sequenced was peripheral blood. The CDR3 sequence: CASSTYPGTEDTQYF. CDR3 bases: TGCGCCAGTAGCACCTACCCCGGGACCGAAGATACCCAGTACTTC.